This is a list of T cell receptor beta chains from one sample in a study of beta chain features in type 1 diabetes. Produced via immunoSEQ multiplex PCR; TCRdb's table is partial and in-frame only. The sample shows roughly 450,000 clones, about 15% of them seen only once. Sequenced: naive CD4+ T cells from blood. All receptors derive from a man younger than 45 in good health. Both conserved end residues are part of each CDR3. The order of the fields is D gene, V gene, clone size, J gene, CDR3 protein, CDR3 DNA. A D gene is named only where the DNA matches it firmly. Part of the rows lack a size; the others show once, few, many or a class for expanded clones.

>-|TRBV9|few|TRBJ1-3
CASSVQSMGNTIYF
TGTGCCAGCAGCGTCCAGTCAATGGGAAACACCATATATTTT
>-|TRBV6-1|-|TRBJ1-1
CASSEGRPTEAFF
TGTGCCAGCAGTGAGGGCAGGCCCACTGAAGCTTTCTTT
>-|TRBV5-6|-|TRBJ2-7
CASSLLFYEQYF
TGTGCCAGCAGCTTGTTGTTCTACGAGCAGTACTTC
>-|TRBV11-2|few|TRBJ2-2
CASWGRQMTGELFF
TGTGCCAGCTGGGGTCGCCAAATGACCGGGGAGCTGTTTTTT
>TRBD1|TRBV7-2|once|TRBJ2-5
CASSLMGQRQETQYF
TGTGCCAGCAGCTTAATGGGACAGAGACAAGAGACCCAGTACTTC
>-|TRBV15|-|TRBJ1-2
CATSRDTYPSELGPHYGYTF
TGTGCCACCAGCAGGGATACATACCCGTCGGAGTTGGGGCCACACTATGGCTACACCTTC
>-|TRBV5-1|few|TRBJ2-6
CASSSILSSGANVLTF
TGCGCCAGCAGCTCGATACTGAGCTCTGGGGCCAACGTCCTGACTTTC
>-|TRBV29-1|-|TRBJ2-3
CSVQTLDRSSTDTQYF
TGCAGCGTCCAAACCCTAGACAGGTCTAGCACAGATACGCAGTATTTT
>TRBD1|TRBV18|-|TRBJ2-7
CASFAGGYEQYF
TGTGCCAGCTTTGCAGGGGGCTACGAGCAGTACTTC
>-|TRBV7-9|few|TRBJ2-5
CASSLRAAQNQETQYF
TGTGCCAGCAGCTTAAGGGCAGCCCAGAATCAAGAGACCCAGTACTTC
>-|TRBV4-3|few|TRBJ1-5
CASSQETGTNQPQHF
TGCGCCAGCAGCCAAGAAACAGGTACAAATCAGCCCCAGCATTTT
>-|TRBV5-4|-|TRBJ2-3
CASSSTSSDTQYF
TGTGCCAGCAGCTCGACCTCGTCTGATACGCAGTATTTT
>-|TRBV5-1|few|TRBJ1-6
CASSLMVGNNSPLHF
TGCGCCAGCAGCCTGATGGTGGGAAATAATTCACCCCTCCACTTT
>TRBD2|TRBV27|-|TRBJ2-3
CASSFRGGLLNTQYF
TGTGCCAGCAGTTTCCGCGGGGGGTTACTAAATACGCAGTATTTT
>-|TRBV11-2|few|TRBJ1-2
CASSLGTDYGYTF
TGTGCCAGCAGCTTAGGAACAGACTATGGCTACACCTTC
>-|TRBV7-2|-|TRBJ1-4
CASSENPGSGEKLFF
TGTGCCAGCAGCGAAAACCCAGGGTCGGGTGAAAAACTGTTTTTT
>-|TRBV5-1|-|TRBJ2-1
CASSLGPASTYNEQFF
TGCGCCAGCAGCTTGGGTCCAGCCTCGACCTACAATGAGCAGTTCTTC
>-|TRBV7-8|-|TRBJ2-2
CASSLRPRGVTGELFF
TGTGCCAGCAGCCTGAGGCCTCGGGGCGTCACCGGGGAGCTGTTTTTT
>-|TRBV2|few|TRBJ2-4
CASMQASKNIQYF
TGTGCCAGCATGCAAGCGAGCAAAAACATTCAGTACTTC
>-|TRBV2|few|TRBJ2-3
CASRTPPSTDTQYF
TGTGCCAGCAGGACACCCCCTAGCACAGATACGCAGTATTTT
>-|TRBV5-4|few|TRBJ2-1
CASSFTSGPNNEQFF
TGTGCCAGCAGCTTTACGTCGGGGCCCAACAATGAGCAGTTCTTC
>-|TRBV7-2|once|TRBJ1-1
CASSLASRAYTEAFF
TGTGCCAGCAGCTTAGCGTCCAGGGCTTACACTGAAGCTTTCTTT
>-|TRBV7-9|few|TRBJ2-2
CASSPPRAGELFF
TGTGCCAGCAGCCCCCCTAGGGCCGGGGAGCTGTTTTTT
>TRBD1|TRBV14|-|TRBJ1-1
CASSQDLKQGATNTEAFF
TGTGCCAGCAGCCAAGACCTAAAACAGGGGGCGACTAACACTGAAGCTTTCTTT
>-|TRBV19|few|TRBJ1-4
CASSHTGRNEKLFF
TGTGCCAGTAGTCATACAGGGAGGAATGAAAAACTGTTTTTT
>-|TRBV7-9|-|TRBJ1-3
CASSLEGFTGNTIYF
TGTGCCAGCAGCTTAGAGGGGTTCACTGGAAACACCATATATTTT
>-|TRBV10-3|-|TRBJ2-7
CATKRGAPGDEQYF
TGTGCCACCAAAAGGGGGGCTCCAGGGGACGAGCAGTACTTC
>TRBD1|TRBV19|once|TRBJ2-7
CASSLQDRGSYEQYF
TGTGCCAGTAGTCTCCAGGACAGGGGTTCCTACGAGCAGTACTTC
>TRBD1|TRBV9|-|TRBJ1-5
CASSRTGSSNQPQHF
TGTGCCAGCAGCAGGACAGGGTCCAGCAATCAGCCCCAGCATTTT
>TRBD1|TRBV27|few|TRBJ2-5
CASSLSPTGGAGTQYF
TGTGCCAGCAGCCTCAGCCCAACAGGGGGCGCGGGGACCCAGTACTTC
>-|TRBV4-3|-|TRBJ1-2
CASSQARAYGYTF
TGCGCCAGCAGCCAAGCCAGGGCCTATGGCTACACCTTC
>-|TRBV10-3|-|TRBJ1-2
CAISEERARGYTF
TGTGCCATCAGTGAGGAAAGGGCTCGTGGCTACACCTTC
>-|TRBV23-1|-|TRBJ1-3
CASSQNREFDSGNTIYF
TGCGCCAGCAGTCAAAACAGGGAATTCGACTCTGGAAACACCATATATTTT
>-|TRBV29-1|few|TRBJ2-5
CSVDLPGGGRGQETQYF
TGCAGCGTTGATCTTCCAGGAGGAGGTCGGGGCCAAGAGACCCAGTACTTC
>-|TRBV7-9|few|TRBJ2-5
CASSPGRVRLRETQYF
TGTGCCAGCAGTCCCGGCAGGGTTCGTTTGCGTGAGACCCAGTACTTC
>-|TRBV6-5|-|TRBJ1-3
CASSPGGPGNTIYF
TGTGCCAGCAGCCCCGGGGGGCCCGGAAACACCATATATTTT
>-|TRBV9|-|TRBJ2-1
CASSVGGTQGYNEQFF
TGTGCCAGCAGCGTAGGCGGGACCCAAGGCTACAATGAGCAGTTCTTC
>-|TRBV5-4|-|TRBJ1-2
CASSLEGSGVYGYTF
TGTGCCAGCAGCTTGGAGGGCAGTGGGGTCTATGGCTACACCTTC
>TRBD1|TRBV25-1|-|TRBJ1-6
CASSVSGTGETPLHF
TGTGCCAGCAGTGTGTCCGGGACAGGGGAGACACCCCTCCACTTT
>TRBD1|TRBV27|few|TRBJ2-3
CASRKSDRVTDTQYF
TGTGCCAGCAGGAAAAGCGACAGGGTCACAGATACGCAGTATTTT
>TRBD1|TRBV29-1|few|TRBJ1-2
CSETRGQTGYGYTF
TGCAGTGAGACCAGGGGGCAGACCGGGTATGGCTACACCTTC